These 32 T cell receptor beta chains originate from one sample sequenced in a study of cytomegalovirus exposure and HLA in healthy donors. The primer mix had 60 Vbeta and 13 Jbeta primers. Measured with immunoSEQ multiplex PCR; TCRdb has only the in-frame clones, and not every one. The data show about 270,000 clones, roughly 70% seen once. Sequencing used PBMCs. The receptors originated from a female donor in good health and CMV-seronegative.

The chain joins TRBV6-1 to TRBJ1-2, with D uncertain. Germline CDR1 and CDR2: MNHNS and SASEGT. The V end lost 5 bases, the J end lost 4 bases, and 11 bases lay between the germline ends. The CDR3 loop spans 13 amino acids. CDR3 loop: CASSTGSLYGYTF. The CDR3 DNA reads TGTGCCAGCAGTACGGGTTCTCTCTATGGCTACACCTTC.

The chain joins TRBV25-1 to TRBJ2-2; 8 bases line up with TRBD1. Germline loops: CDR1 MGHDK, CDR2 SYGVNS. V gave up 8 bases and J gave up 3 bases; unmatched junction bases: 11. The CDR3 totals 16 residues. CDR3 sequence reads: CASEADREWDTGELFF. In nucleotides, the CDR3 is TGTGCCAGCGAGGCGGACAGGGAGTGGGACACCGGGGAGCTGTTTTTT. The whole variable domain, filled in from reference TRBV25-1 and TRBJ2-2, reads EADIYQTPRYLVIGTGKKITLECSQTMGHDKMYWYQQDPGMELHLIHYSYGVNSTEKGDLSSESTVSRIRTEHFPLTLESARPSHTSQYLCASEADREWDTGELFFGEGSRLTVL.

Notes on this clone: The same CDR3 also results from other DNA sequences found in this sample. The chain's CDR3 is CASSTRQAGVGELFF. CDR3 nucleotides: TGTGCCAGCAGTACCCGACAGGCGGGGGTCGGGGAGCTGTTTTTT. The chain uses TRBV6-1 and TRBJ2-2; TRBD2 might be the D (7 bases). The CDR3 spans 15 residues. Deletions cut 5 bases from V and 7 bases from J, with 17 bases between. In germline, CDR1 is MNHNS, CDR2 SASEGT.

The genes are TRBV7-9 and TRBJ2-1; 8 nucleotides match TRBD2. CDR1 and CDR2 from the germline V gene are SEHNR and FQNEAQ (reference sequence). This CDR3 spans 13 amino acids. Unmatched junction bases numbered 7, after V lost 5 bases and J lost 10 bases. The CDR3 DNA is TGTGCCAGCAGCCTTGGACTAGCAGGCGAGCAGTTCTTC. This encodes CASSLGLAGEQFF.

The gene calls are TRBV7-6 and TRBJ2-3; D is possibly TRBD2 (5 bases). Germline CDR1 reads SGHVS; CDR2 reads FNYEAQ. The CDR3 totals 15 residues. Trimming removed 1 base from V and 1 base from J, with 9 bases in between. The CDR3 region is CASSLGLAGTDTQYF. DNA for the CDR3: TGTGCCAGCAGCTTAGGGCTAGCAGGCACAGATACGCAGTATTTT. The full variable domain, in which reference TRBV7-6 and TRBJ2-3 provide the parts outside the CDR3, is GAGVSQSPRYKVTKRGQDVALRCDPISGHVSLYWYRQALGQGPEFLTYFNYEAQQDKSGLPNDRFSAERPEGSISTLTIQRTEQRDSAMYRCASSLGLAGTDTQYFGPGTRLTVL.

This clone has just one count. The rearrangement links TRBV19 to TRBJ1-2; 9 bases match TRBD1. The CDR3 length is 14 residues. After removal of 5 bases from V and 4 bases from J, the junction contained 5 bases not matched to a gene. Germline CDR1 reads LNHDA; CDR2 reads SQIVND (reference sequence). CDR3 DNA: TGTGCCAGTAGTCCCACGACAGGGGGCTATGGCTACACCTTC. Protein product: CASSPTTGGYGYTF. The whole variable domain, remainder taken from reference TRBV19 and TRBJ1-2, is DGGITQSPKYLFRKEGQNVTLSCEQNLNHDAMYWYRQDPGQGLRLIYYSQIVNDFQKGDIAEGYSVSREKKESFPLTVTSAQKNPTAFYLCASSPTTGGYGYTFGSGTRLTVV.

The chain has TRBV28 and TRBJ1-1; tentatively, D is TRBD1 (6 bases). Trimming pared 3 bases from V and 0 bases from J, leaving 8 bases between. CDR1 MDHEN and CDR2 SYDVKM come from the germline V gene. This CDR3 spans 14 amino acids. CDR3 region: CASSLGHLNTEAFF. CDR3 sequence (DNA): TGTGCCAGCAGTTTGGGACACCTGAACACTGAAGCTTTCTTT.

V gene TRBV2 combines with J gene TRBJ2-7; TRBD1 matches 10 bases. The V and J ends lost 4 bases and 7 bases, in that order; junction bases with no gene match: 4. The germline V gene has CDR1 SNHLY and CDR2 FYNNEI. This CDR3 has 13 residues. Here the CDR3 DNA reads TGTGCCAGCAGTGTCGACAGGGGGCGGGAGCAGTACTTC. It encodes CASSVDRGREQYF.

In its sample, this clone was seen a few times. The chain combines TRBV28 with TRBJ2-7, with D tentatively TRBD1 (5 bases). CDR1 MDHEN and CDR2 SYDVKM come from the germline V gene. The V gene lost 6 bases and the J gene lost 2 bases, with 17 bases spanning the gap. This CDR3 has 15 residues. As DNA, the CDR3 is TGTGCCAGCAGGCCTAATGGGGCTATGGCCTACGAGCAGTACTTC. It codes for CASRPNGAMAYEQYF.

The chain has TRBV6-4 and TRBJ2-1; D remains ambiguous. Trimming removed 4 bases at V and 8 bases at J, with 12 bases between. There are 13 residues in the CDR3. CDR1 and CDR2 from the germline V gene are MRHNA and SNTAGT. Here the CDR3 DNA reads TGTGCCAGCAGTGTCTCGCTAGGCCATGAGCAGTTCTTC. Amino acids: CASSVSLGHEQFF.

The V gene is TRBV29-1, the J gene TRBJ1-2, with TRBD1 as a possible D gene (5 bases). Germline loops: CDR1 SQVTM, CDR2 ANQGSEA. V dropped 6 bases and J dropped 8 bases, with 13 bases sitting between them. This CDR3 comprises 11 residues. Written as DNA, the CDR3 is TGCAGCGTGGGGGGTATATGGGGCTACACCTTC. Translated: CSVGGIWGYTF.

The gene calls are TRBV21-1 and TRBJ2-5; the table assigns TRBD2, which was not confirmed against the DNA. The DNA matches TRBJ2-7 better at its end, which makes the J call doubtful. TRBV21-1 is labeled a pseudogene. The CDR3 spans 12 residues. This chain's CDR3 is CASSKVPNEQYF. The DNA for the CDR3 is TGTGCCAGCAGCAAAGTCCCGAACGAGCAGTACTTC.

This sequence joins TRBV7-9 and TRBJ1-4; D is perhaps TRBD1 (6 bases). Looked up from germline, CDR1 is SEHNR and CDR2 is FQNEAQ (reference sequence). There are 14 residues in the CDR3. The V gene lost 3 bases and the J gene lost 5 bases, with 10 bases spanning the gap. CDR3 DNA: TGTGCCAGCAGCTTTAGGACAGAGAATGAAAAACTGTTTTTT. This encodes CASSFRTENEKLFF.

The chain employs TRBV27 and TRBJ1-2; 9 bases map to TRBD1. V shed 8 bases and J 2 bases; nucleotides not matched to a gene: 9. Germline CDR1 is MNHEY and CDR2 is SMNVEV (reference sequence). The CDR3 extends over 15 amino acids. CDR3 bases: TGTGCCAGCGGGGCCGGGACAGGGCTCAACTATGGCTACACCTTC. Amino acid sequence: CASGAGTGLNYGYTF.

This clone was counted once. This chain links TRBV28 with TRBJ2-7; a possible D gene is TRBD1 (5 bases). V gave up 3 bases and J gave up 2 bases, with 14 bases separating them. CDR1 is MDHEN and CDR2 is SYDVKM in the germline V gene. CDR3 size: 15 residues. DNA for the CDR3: TGTGCCAGCAGTTTGGATTTGTGGGGCACCTACGAGCAGTACTTC. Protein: CASSLDLWGTYEQYF. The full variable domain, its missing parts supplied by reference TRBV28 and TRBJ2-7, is DVKVTQSSRYLVKRTGEKVFLECVQDMDHENMFWYRQDPGLGLRLIYFSYDVKMKEKGDIPEGYSVSREKKERFSLILESASTNQTSMYLCASSLDLWGTYEQYFGPGTRLTVT.

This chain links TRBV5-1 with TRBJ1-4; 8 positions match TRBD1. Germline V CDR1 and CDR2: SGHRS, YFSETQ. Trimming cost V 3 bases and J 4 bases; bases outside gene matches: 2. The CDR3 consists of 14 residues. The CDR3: CASSSGQGNEKLFF. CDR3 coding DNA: TGCGCCAGCAGCTCAGGACAGGGTAATGAAAAACTGTTTTTT.

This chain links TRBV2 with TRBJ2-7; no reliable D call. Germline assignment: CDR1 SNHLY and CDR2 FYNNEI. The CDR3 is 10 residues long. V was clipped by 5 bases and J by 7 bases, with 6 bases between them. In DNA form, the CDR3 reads TGTGCCAGCAGTTCGGGTGAGCAGTACTTC. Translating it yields CASSSGEQYF.

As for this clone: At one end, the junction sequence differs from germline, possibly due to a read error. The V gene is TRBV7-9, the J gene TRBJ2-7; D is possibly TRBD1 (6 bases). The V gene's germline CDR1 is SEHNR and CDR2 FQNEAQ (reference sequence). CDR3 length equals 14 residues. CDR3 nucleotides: TGTGCCAGCAGCCTAGCCAGGGGAGCCCACGAGCAGTACTTC. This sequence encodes CASSLARGAHEQYF.

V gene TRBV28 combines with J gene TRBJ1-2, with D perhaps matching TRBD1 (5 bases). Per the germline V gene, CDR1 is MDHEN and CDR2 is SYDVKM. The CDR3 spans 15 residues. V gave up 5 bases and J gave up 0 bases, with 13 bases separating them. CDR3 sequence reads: CASSPIDSPNYGYTF. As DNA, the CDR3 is TGTGCCAGCAGTCCTATTGACAGTCCTAACTATGGCTACACCTTC.

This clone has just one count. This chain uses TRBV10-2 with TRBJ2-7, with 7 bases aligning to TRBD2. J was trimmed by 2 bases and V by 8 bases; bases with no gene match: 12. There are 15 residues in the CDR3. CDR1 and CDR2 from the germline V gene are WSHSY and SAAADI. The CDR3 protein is CASRRVGGSPYEQYF. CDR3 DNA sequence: TGCGCCAGCCGGCGGGTTGGCGGGAGCCCCTACGAGCAGTACTTC.

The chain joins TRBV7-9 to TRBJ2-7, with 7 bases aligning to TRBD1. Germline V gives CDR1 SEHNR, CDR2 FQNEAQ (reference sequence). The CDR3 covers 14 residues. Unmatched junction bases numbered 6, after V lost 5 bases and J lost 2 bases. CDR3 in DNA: TGTGCCAGCAGCGAGGGACAGTGGACCTACGAGCAGTACTTC. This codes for CASSEGQWTYEQYF.

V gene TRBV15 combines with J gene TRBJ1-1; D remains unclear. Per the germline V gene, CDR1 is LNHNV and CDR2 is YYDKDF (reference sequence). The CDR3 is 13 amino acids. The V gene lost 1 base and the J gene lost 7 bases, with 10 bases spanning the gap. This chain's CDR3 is CATSRGGSREAFF. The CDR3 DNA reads TGTGCCACCAGCAGAGGTGGCAGTCGTGAAGCTTTCTTT.

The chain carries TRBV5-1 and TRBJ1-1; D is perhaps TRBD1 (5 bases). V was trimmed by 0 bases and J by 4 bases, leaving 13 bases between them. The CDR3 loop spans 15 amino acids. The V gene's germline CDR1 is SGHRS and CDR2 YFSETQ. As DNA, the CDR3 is TGCGCCAGCAGCTTGGGGGGGGGTTCTGGCACTGAAGCTTTCTTT. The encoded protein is CASSLGGGSGTEAFF.

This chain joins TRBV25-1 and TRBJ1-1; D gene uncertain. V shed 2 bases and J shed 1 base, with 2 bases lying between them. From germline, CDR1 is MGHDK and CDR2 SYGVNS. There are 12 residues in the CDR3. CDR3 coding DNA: TGTGCCAGCAGTGAACGGAACACTGAAGCTTTCTTT. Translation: CASSERNTEAFF. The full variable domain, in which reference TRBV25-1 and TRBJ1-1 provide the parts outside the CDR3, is EADIYQTPRYLVIGTGKKITLECSQTMGHDKMYWYQQDPGMELHLIHYSYGVNSTEKGDLSSESTVSRIRTEHFPLTLESARPSHTSQYLCASSERNTEAFFGQGTRLTVV.

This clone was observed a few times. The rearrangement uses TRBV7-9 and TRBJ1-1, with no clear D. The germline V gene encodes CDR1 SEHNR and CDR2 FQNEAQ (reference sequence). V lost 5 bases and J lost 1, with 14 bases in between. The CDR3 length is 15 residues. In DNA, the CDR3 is TGTGCCAGCAGCGCGTCGTCGGTCTCGAACACTGAAGCTTTCTTT. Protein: CASSASSVSNTEAFF.

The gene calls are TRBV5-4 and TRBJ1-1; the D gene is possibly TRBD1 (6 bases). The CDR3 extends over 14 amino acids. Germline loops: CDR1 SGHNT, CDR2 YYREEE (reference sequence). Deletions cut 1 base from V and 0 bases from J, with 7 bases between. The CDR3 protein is CASSLRGMNTEAFF. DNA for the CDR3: TGTGCCAGCAGCTTGAGGGGGATGAACACTGAAGCTTTCTTT.

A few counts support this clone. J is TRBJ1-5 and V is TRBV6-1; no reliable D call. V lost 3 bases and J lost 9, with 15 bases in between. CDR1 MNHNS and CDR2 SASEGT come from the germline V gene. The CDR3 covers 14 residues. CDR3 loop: CASSDVGFSLPQHF. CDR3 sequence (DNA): TGTGCCAGCAGTGACGTCGGTTTCTCATTGCCCCAGCATTTT.

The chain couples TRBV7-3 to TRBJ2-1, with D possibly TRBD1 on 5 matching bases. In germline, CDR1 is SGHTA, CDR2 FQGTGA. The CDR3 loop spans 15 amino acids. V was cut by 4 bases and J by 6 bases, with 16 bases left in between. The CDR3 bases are TGTGCCAGCAGCTCGCTGACACCCCAGGGCAATGAGCAGTTCTTC. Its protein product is CASSSLTPQGNEQFF. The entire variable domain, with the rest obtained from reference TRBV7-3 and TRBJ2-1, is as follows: GAGVSQTPSNKVTEKGKYVELRCDPISGHTALYWYRQSLGQGPEFLIYFQGTGAADDSGLPNDRFFAVRPEGSVSTLKIQRTERGDSAVYLCASSSLTPQGNEQFFGPGTRLTVL.

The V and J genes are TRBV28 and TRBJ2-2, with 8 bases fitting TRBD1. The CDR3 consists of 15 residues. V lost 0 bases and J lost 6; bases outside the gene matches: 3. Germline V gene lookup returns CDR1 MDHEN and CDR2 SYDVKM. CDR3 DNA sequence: TGTGCCAGCAGTTTATGGGACAGGGTGGCCGGGGAGCTGTTTTTT. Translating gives CASSLWDRVAGELFF.

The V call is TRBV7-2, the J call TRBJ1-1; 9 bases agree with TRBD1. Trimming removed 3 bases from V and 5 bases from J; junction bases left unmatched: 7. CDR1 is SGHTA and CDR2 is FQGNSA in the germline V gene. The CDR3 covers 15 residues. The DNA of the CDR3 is TGTGCCAGCAGCTTGGGGGACAGGGCGGGGACTGAAGCTTTCTTT. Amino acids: CASSLGDRAGTEAFF. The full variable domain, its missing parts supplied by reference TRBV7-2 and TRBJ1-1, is GAGVSQSPSNKVTEKGKDVELRCDPISGHTALYWYRQSLGQGLEFLIYFQGNSAPDKSGLPSDRFSAERTGGSVSTLTIQRTQQEDSAVYLCASSLGDRAGTEAFFGQGTRLTVV.

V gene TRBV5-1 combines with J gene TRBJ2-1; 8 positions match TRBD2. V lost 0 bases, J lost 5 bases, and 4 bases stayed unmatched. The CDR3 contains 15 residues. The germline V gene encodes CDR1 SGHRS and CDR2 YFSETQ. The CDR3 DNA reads TGCGCCAGCAGCTTGGAAGCGGGAGTTAACAATGAGCAGTTCTTC. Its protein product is CASSLEAGVNNEQFF.

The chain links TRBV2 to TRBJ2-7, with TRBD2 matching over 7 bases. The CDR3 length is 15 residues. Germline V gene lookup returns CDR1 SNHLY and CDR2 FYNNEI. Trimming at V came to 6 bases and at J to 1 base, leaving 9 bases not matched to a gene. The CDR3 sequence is CASSGELALSYEQYF. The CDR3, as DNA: TGTGCCAGCAGCGGGGAACTAGCGTTGTCCTACGAGCAGTACTTC.